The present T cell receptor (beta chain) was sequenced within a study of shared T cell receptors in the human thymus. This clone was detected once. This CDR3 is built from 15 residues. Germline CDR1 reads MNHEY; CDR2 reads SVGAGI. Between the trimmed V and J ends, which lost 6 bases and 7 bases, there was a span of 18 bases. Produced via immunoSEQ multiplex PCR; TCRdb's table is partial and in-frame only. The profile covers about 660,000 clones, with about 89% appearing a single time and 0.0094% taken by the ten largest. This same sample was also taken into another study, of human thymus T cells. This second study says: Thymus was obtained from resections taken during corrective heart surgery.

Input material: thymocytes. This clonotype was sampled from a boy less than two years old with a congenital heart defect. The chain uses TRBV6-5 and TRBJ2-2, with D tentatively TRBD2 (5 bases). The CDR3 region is CASSSDPRGGGELFF. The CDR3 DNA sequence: TGTGCCAGCAGCTCCGACCCCCGGGGTGGCGGGGAGCTGTTTTTT.